Listed below are T cell receptor beta chains from one sample, sequenced in a study of beta chain features in type 1 diabetes. Some clones are missing from TCRdb's copy, which holds only in-frame ones; the method was immunoSEQ multiplex PCR. Among approximately 60,000 clones, around half were seen once, and the ten largest hold roughly 2.6%. The sample consisted of Tregs from blood. The receptor source for this set is a woman aged 40 to 50 with type 1 diabetes. Both conserved end residues are part of each CDR3. The D gene is left open where the match is weak. Some rows mark clone size as missing; the rest say once, few, many or name a class of expanded clone.

v_gene	abundance	j_gene	d_gene	CDR3aa	CDR3nt
TRBV11-2	NA	TRBJ2-1	NA	CASSSRGNSSYNEQFF	TGTGCCAGCAGCTCCCGAGGCAACTCCTCCTACAATGAGCAGTTCTTC
TRBV7-9	NA	TRBJ2-3	NA	CASSLGGNTQYF	TGTGCCAGCAGCTTAGGGGGCAATACGCAGTATTTT
TRBV6-5	medium-sized	TRBJ1-1	NA	CASSYGRGAGNTEAFF	TGTGCCAGCAGTTACGGGAGGGGGGCAGGGAACACTGAAGCTTTCTTT
TRBV27	NA	TRBJ2-2	TRBD2	CASHTRLAGPGELFF	TGTGCCAGCCACACAAGACTAGCGGGACCCGGGGAGCTGTTTTTT
TRBV28	few	TRBJ2-7	NA	CASRTQENEQYF	TGTGCCAGCAGGACCCAGGAAAACGAGCAGTACTTC
TRBV5-1	NA	TRBJ1-5	NA	CASSFIPSQPQHF	TGCGCCAGCAGCTTCATCCCATCACAGCCCCAGCATTTT
TRBV18	NA	TRBJ2-7	NA	CASSPYRSGQRPSEQYF	TGTGCCAGCTCACCTTACAGATCCGGACAGAGACCTTCCGAGCAGTACTTC
TRBV7-9	NA	TRBJ1-2	NA	CASSFGAGTIYGYTF	TGTGCCAGCAGCTTTGGGGCAGGAACGATCTATGGCTACACCTTC
TRBV6-6	NA	TRBJ2-7	NA	CASSYPTGIEQYF	TGTGCCAGCAGTTACCCCACAGGGATCGAGCAGTACTTC
TRBV5-6	NA	TRBJ1-2	TRBD1	CASSLLRQGARGYTF	TGTGCCAGCAGCTTGCTTCGACAGGGGGCTCGCGGCTACACCTTC
TRBV30	NA	TRBJ1-1	NA	CAWREGEYTEAFF	TGTGCCTGGAGAGAGGGAGAATACACTGAAGCTTTCTTT
TRBV4-1	few	TRBJ2-3	NA	CASRDWLTDTQYF	TGCGCCAGCCGGGACTGGTTGACAGATACGCAGTATTTT
TRBV5-1	NA	TRBJ2-1	TRBD1	CASSPGQGGEQFF	TGCGCCAGCAGCCCTGGACAGGGGGGTGAGCAGTTCTTC
TRBV4-3	many	TRBJ1-2	NA	CASSLAGNGYTF	TGCGCCAGCAGCCTAGCCGGGAACGGCTACACCTTC
TRBV14	once	TRBJ2-1	TRBD1	CASRLTGSLNEQFF	TGTGCCAGCAGGTTGACAGGGAGTCTCAATGAGCAGTTCTTC
TRBV27	NA	TRBJ1-2	NA	CASSPLGSYGYTF	TGTGCCAGCAGTCCGCTAGGGAGCTATGGCTACACCTTC
TRBV5-1	NA	TRBJ2-5	NA	CASSLLMETQYF	TGCGCCAGCAGCTTGTTAATGGAGACCCAGTACTTC
TRBV10-3	many	TRBJ1-1	NA	CAISDLGEAFF	TGTGCCATCAGTGACCTGGGCGAAGCTTTCTTT
TRBV6-6	NA	TRBJ1-5	TRBD1	CASSYSAGGAGQPQHF	TGTGCCAGCAGTTACTCCGCAGGGGGCGCGGGGCAGCCCCAGCATTTT
TRBV18	few	TRBJ1-1	NA	CASSPREAAMNTEAFF	TGTGCCAGCTCACCAAGGGAGGCCGCCATGAACACTGAAGCTTTCTTT
TRBV7-9	few	TRBJ1-2	TRBD1	CASSDTGVVGYTF	TGTGCCAGCAGCGACACAGGGGTTGTCGGCTACACCTTC
TRBV6-1	few	TRBJ2-3	NA	CASSTAGTDTQYF	TGTGCCAGCAGCACCGCGGGCACAGATACGCAGTATTTT
TRBV5-1	NA	TRBJ1-1	TRBD1	CASSLGLTGGTEAFF	TGCGCCAGCAGCTTGGGATTGACAGGGGGCACTGAAGCTTTCTTT
TRBV9	NA	TRBJ2-5	TRBD2	CASSVDAAGGTQETQYF	TGTGCCAGCAGCGTAGATGCAGCGGGAGGAACCCAAGAGACCCAGTACTTC
TRBV19	few	TRBJ1-4	NA	CASSNLYGDEKLFF	TGTGCCAGTAGCAACTTATACGGGGATGAAAAACTGTTTTTT
TRBV6-1	few	TRBJ2-7	NA	CASSVARVRDF	TGTGCCAGCAGTGTGGCCAGGGTTCGAGACTTC
TRBV4-1	NA	TRBJ1-1	NA	CASSQVRHPNTEAFF	TGCGCCAGCAGCCAAGTAAGACACCCGAACACTGAAGCTTTCTTT
TRBV6-5	NA	TRBJ2-5	NA	CATQGYGETQYF	TGTGCCACACAGGGCTACGGGGAGACCCAGTACTTC
TRBV7-2	NA	TRBJ2-7	NA	CASSLVVSSYEQYF	TGTGCCAGCAGCTTAGTGGTTAGCTCCTACGAGCAGTACTTC
TRBV19	NA	TRBJ2-1	TRBD2	CASTGTSGRLEQFF	TGTGCCAGTACCGGGACTAGCGGGAGACTCGAGCAGTTCTTC
TRBV13	few	TRBJ1-2	NA	CASSLGTLGYTF	TGTGCCAGCAGCCTTGGGACTTTAGGCTACACCTTC
TRBV7-2	NA	TRBJ1-4	NA	CASSYQGTNEKLFF	TGTGCCAGCAGCTACCAGGGGACCAATGAAAAACTGTTTTTT
TRBV18	NA	TRBJ1-1	NA	CASSSEGNTEAFF	TGTGCCAGCTCGTCGGAGGGGAACACTGAAGCTTTCTTT
TRBV9	NA	TRBJ1-3	TRBD1	CASSMDRGGNTIYF	TGTGCCAGCAGCATGGACAGGGGCGGAAACACCATATATTTT
TRBV9	once	TRBJ2-7	NA	CASSVGPGAIEQYF	TGTGCCAGCAGCGTAGGGCCAGGGGCCATCGAGCAGTACTTC
TRBV5-4	few	TRBJ1-2	NA	CASSTRGAANYGYTF	TGTGCCAGCAGCACCCGTGGGGCCGCTAACTATGGCTACACCTTC
TRBV19	NA	TRBJ2-1	NA	CASSIAGDRSEQFF	TGTGCCAGTAGTATAGCGGGGGATCGCAGTGAGCAGTTCTTC
TRBV29-1	NA	TRBJ1-1	TRBD1	CSGDREIGNTEAFF	TGCAGCGGGGACAGGGAGATTGGGAACACTGAAGCTTTCTTT
TRBV7-8	NA	TRBJ2-1	NA	CASSASAREQFF	TGTGCCAGCAGCGCTAGCGCGAGAGAGCAGTTCTTC
TRBV2	NA	TRBJ2-2	TRBD1	CASKGQGNTGELFF	TGTGCCAGCAAGGGACAGGGGAACACCGGGGAGCTGTTTTTT
TRBV7-2	once	TRBJ1-5	NA	CASSLVRNQPQHF	TGTGCCAGCAGCTTAGTTCGTAATCAGCCCCAGCATTTT
TRBV4-1	NA	TRBJ1-5	NA	CASSPQTDTYNQPQHF	TGCGCCAGCAGCCCTCAAACGGACACTTACAATCAGCCCCAGCATTTT
TRBV2	NA	TRBJ1-2	NA	CASSVRGPGGGYTF	TGTGCCAGCAGTGTGCGGGGGCCTGGGGGTGGCTACACCTTC
TRBV28	NA	TRBJ2-5	NA	CASSLGGASGETQYF	TGTGCCAGCAGTCTGGGCGGGGCATCGGGAGAGACCCAGTACTTC
TRBV7-2	NA	TRBJ1-6	NA	CASEEANSPLHF	TGTGCCAGCGAGGAGGCCAATTCACCCCTCCACTTT
TRBV6-1	NA	TRBJ2-7	NA	CATIRVGEQYF	TGTGCCACCATCAGGGTCGGCGAGCAGTACTTC
TRBV19	few	TRBJ1-5	NA	CASSREYPPQHF	TGTGCCAGTAGTAGAGAGTATCCGCCCCAGCATTTT
TRBV28	NA	TRBJ1-6	NA	CASRGASFNSPLHF	TGTGCCAGCCGGGGGGCCAGCTTTAATTCACCCCTCCACTTT